This is a list of T cell receptor beta chains from one sample in a study of Ad26.COV2.S vaccination and SARS-CoV-2 variants. Profiling relied on immunoSEQ multiplex PCR, and the TCRdb table lists in-frame clones only, not all of them. The sample has approximately 450,000 clones; 75% to 95% are singletons. The starting material was peripheral blood, obtained in a trial of Ad26.COV2.S vaccine versus placebo. The receptor source for this set is a person between 18 and 60 years old who received the Ad26.COV2.S COVID-19 vaccine or a placebo. Each CDR3 is given with its conserved first and last residue. Fields, in order: J gene, D gene, V gene, clone size, CDR3 protein, CDR3 DNA. D genes are given only for firm matches. Size values are once, few and many counts, or a class for expanded clones, and some rows have none.

j_gene: TRBJ2-7
d_gene: NA
v_gene: TRBV18
abundance: NA
CDR3aa: CASSPGVESYEQYF
CDR3nt: TGTGCCAGCTCACCAGGAGTAGAGTCCTACGAGCAGTACTTC

j_gene: TRBJ1-5
d_gene: NA
v_gene: TRBV19
abundance: NA
CDR3aa: CASSEESWGNQPQHF
CDR3nt: TGTGCCAGTAGTGAGGAAAGTTGGGGCAATCAGCCCCAGCATTTT

j_gene: TRBJ1-2
d_gene: NA
v_gene: TRBV4-1
abundance: NA
CDR3aa: CASSQGTNVMTYGYTF
CDR3nt: TGCGCCAGCAGCCAAGGAACCAACGTCATGACTTATGGCTACACCTTC

j_gene: TRBJ1-5
d_gene: NA
v_gene: TRBV6-2/TRBV6-3
abundance: few
CDR3aa: CASSTPPGQPQHF
CDR3nt: TGTGCCAGCAGTACCCCCCCAGGTCAGCCCCAGCATTTT

j_gene: TRBJ1-2
d_gene: NA
v_gene: TRBV2
abundance: NA
CDR3aa: CASNFQGFEGYTF
CDR3nt: TGTGCCAGCAATTTCCAGGGATTTGAAGGCTACACCTTC

j_gene: TRBJ2-7
d_gene: NA
v_gene: TRBV5-1
abundance: NA
CDR3aa: CASSLQGGEQYF
CDR3nt: TGCGCCAGCAGCTTACAGGGCGGCGAGCAGTACTTC

j_gene: TRBJ1-3
d_gene: NA
v_gene: TRBV18
abundance: NA
CDR3aa: CASSPLQGDRNTIYF
CDR3nt: TGTGCCAGCTCACCACTGCAGGGCGACAGAAACACCATATATTTT

j_gene: TRBJ2-1
d_gene: TRBD2
v_gene: TRBV18
abundance: NA
CDR3aa: CASSEDPGGNEQFF
CDR3nt: TGTGCCAGCTCAGAAGACCCGGGGGGGAATGAGCAGTTCTTC

j_gene: TRBJ2-2
d_gene: TRBD2
v_gene: TRBV3-1/TRBV3-2
abundance: NA
CDR3aa: CASSLGLAVGTGELFF
CDR3nt: TGTGCCAGCAGTCTTGGACTAGCGGTTGGGACCGGGGAGCTGTTTTTT

j_gene: TRBJ2-6
d_gene: TRBD1
v_gene: TRBV4-3
abundance: NA
CDR3aa: CASSQDWGTGGPGANVLTF
CDR3nt: TGCGCCAGCAGCCAAGATTGGGGGACAGGGGGCCCTGGGGCCAACGTCCTGACTTTC

j_gene: TRBJ1-5
d_gene: NA
v_gene: TRBV5-8
abundance: NA
CDR3aa: CASSAESAPQHF
CDR3nt: TGTGCCAGCAGCGCGGAGTCCGCGCCCCAGCATTTT

j_gene: TRBJ2-2
d_gene: NA
v_gene: TRBV3-1/TRBV3-2
abundance: NA
CDR3aa: CASSQEWGKPGELFF
CDR3nt: TGTGCCAGCAGCCAAGAGTGGGGCAAACCCGGGGAGCTGTTTTTT

j_gene: TRBJ2-1
d_gene: TRBD2
v_gene: TRBV27
abundance: NA
CDR3aa: CASSLSIPSGSPYNEQFF
CDR3nt: TGTGCCAGCAGTTTATCGATCCCTAGCGGGAGCCCCTACAATGAGCAGTTCTTC

j_gene: TRBJ1-2
d_gene: NA
v_gene: TRBV7-9
abundance: NA
CDR3aa: CASSRRDRMGGYTF
CDR3nt: TGTGCCAGCAGCCGCCGAGACAGGATGGGCGGCTACACCTTC

j_gene: TRBJ2-1
d_gene: NA
v_gene: TRBV5-8
abundance: once
CDR3aa: CASSSRGSYNEQFF
CDR3nt: TGTGCCAGCAGCTCTCGGGGTTCCTACAATGAGCAGTTCTTC

j_gene: TRBJ2-7
d_gene: TRBD1
v_gene: TRBV6-2/TRBV6-3
abundance: NA
CDR3aa: CASSYPARQGPYEQYF
CDR3nt: TGTGCCAGCAGTTACCCCGCGAGACAGGGGCCCTACGAGCAGTACTTC

j_gene: TRBJ1-5
d_gene: NA
v_gene: TRBV12-3/TRBV12-4
abundance: NA
CDR3aa: CASSPRSQQPQHF
CDR3nt: TGTGCCAGCAGTCCTCGGAGTCAGCAGCCCCAGCATTTT

j_gene: TRBJ2-3
d_gene: NA
v_gene: TRBV25-1
abundance: NA
CDR3aa: CASSDRADTQYF
CDR3nt: TGTGCCAGCAGTGATAGAGCGGATACGCAGTATTTT

j_gene: TRBJ2-3
d_gene: TRBD2
v_gene: TRBV5-1
abundance: NA
CDR3aa: CASSIAGEGDTQYF
CDR3nt: TGCGCCAGCAGCATAGCGGGAGAAGGAGATACGCAGTATTTT

j_gene: TRBJ1-5
d_gene: TRBD1
v_gene: TRBV6-5
abundance: NA
CDR3aa: CASSRDSYQPQHF
CDR3nt: TGTGCCAGCAGTCGGGACAGCTATCAGCCCCAGCATTTT

j_gene: TRBJ1-4
d_gene: NA
v_gene: TRBV28
abundance: NA
CDR3aa: CASSLWRGSTNEKLFF
CDR3nt: TGTGCCAGCAGTTTATGGCGGGGGTCCACTAATGAAAAACTGTTTTTT

j_gene: TRBJ1-1
d_gene: NA
v_gene: TRBV18
abundance: NA
CDR3aa: CASSPRPNTEAFF
CDR3nt: TGTGCCAGCTCACCACGTCCGAACACTGAAGCTTTCTTT

j_gene: TRBJ2-1
d_gene: NA
v_gene: TRBV7-8
abundance: NA
CDR3aa: CASSKRPGHVYNEQFF
CDR3nt: TGTGCCAGCAGCAAGCGTCCGGGACATGTCTACAATGAGCAGTTCTTC

j_gene: TRBJ2-7
d_gene: NA
v_gene: TRBV27
abundance: NA
CDR3aa: CASSLRGALGEQYF
CDR3nt: TGTGCCAGCAGTCTACGGGGGGCGCTTGGTGAGCAGTACTTC

j_gene: TRBJ2-3
d_gene: NA
v_gene: TRBV6-2/TRBV6-3
abundance: NA
CDR3aa: CASSSGQATDTQYF
CDR3nt: TGTGCCAGCAGTTCAGGGCAAGCCACAGATACGCAGTATTTT

j_gene: TRBJ1-2
d_gene: TRBD1
v_gene: TRBV19
abundance: few
CDR3aa: CASTIGGQRNYGYTF
CDR3nt: TGTGCCAGTACCATAGGGGGACAGAGGAACTATGGCTACACCTTC

j_gene: TRBJ1-2
d_gene: NA
v_gene: TRBV5-4
abundance: NA
CDR3aa: CASSLVGDPGYTF
CDR3nt: TGTGCCAGCAGCTTGGTGGGGGATCCGGGCTACACCTTC

j_gene: TRBJ2-7
d_gene: NA
v_gene: TRBV18
abundance: NA
CDR3aa: CASSSAGFSYEQYF
CDR3nt: TGTGCCAGCTCAAGCGCGGGCTTCTCCTACGAGCAGTACTTC

j_gene: TRBJ1-6
d_gene: TRBD1
v_gene: TRBV10-3
abundance: NA
CDR3aa: CAISEVDRASALHF
CDR3nt: TGTGCCATCAGTGAAGTTGACAGGGCGTCGGCCCTCCACTTT

j_gene: TRBJ2-2
d_gene: TRBD1
v_gene: TRBV11-3
abundance: NA
CDR3aa: CASSSRQGKEDTGELFF
CDR3nt: TGTGCCAGCAGCTCGAGACAGGGGAAAGAGGACACCGGGGAGCTGTTTTTT

j_gene: TRBJ2-5
d_gene: NA
v_gene: TRBV12-3/TRBV12-4
abundance: NA
CDR3aa: CASSLFQSETQYF
CDR3nt: TGTGCCAGCAGTTTATTCCAGAGCGAGACCCAGTACTTC

j_gene: TRBJ2-1
d_gene: TRBD2
v_gene: TRBV6-5
abundance: once
CDR3aa: CASSYSGASSYNEQFF
CDR3nt: TGTGCCAGCAGTTACAGCGGGGCGAGCTCCTACAATGAGCAGTTCTTC

j_gene: TRBJ1-1
d_gene: NA
v_gene: TRBV19
abundance: NA
CDR3aa: CASLGVPRSEAFF
CDR3nt: TGTGCCAGTCTTGGTGTTCCACGGTCTGAAGCTTTCTTT

j_gene: TRBJ1-1
d_gene: NA
v_gene: TRBV2
abundance: once
CDR3aa: CASSTQGTEAFF
CDR3nt: TGTGCCAGCAGTACTCAGGGGACTGAAGCTTTCTTT

j_gene: TRBJ1-2
d_gene: NA
v_gene: TRBV6-5
abundance: NA
CDR3aa: CASRDGGFNGYTF
CDR3nt: TGCGCCAGCAGGGACGGGGGATTTAATGGCTACACCTTC

j_gene: TRBJ2-1
d_gene: TRBD1
v_gene: TRBV18
abundance: NA
CDR3aa: CASSPLGDRAYNEQFF
CDR3nt: TGTGCCAGCTCACCGCTGGGGGACAGGGCCTACAATGAGCAGTTCTTC

j_gene: TRBJ1-1
d_gene: NA
v_gene: TRBV19
abundance: NA
CDR3aa: CASSIGPSVGTEAFF
CDR3nt: TGTGCCAGTAGTATAGGTCCTTCGGTGGGGACTGAAGCTTTCTTT